These 18 T cell receptor beta chains were sequenced from one sample in a study of early stage breast cancer tumors. Only in-frame clones appear in the TCRdb table, and some are missing; sequencing was by immunoSEQ multiplex PCR. The sample consists of fewer than 90,000 clones, around 80% of them appearing once. Sequences were obtained from blood. The receptors derive from a person aged 55-75 years with breast cancer.

The V and J genes are TRBV7-3 and TRBJ2-2; 9 bases align to TRBD1. Germline V gives CDR1 SGHTA, CDR2 FQGTGA. V lost 5 bases to trimming and J lost 4 bases; unmatched junction nucleotides: 5. The CDR3 length is 15 residues. CDR3 region: CASSPQGATTGELFF. CDR3 bases: TGTGCCAGCAGCCCACAGGGGGCCACCACCGGGGAGCTGTTTTTT. The full variable domain, rest sourced from reference TRBV7-3 and TRBJ2-2, is GAGVSQTPSNKVTEKGKYVELRCDPISGHTALYWYRQSLGQGPEFLIYFQGTGAADDSGLPNDRFFAVRPEGSVSTLKIQRTERGDSAVYLCASSPQGATTGELFFGEGSRLTVL.

The chain employs TRBV28 and TRBJ1-2; no reliable D call. This CDR3 is built from 14 residues. V lost 8 bases, J lost 2 bases, and 15 bases lay in between. The germline gives CDR1 MDHEN, CDR2 SYDVKM. DNA for the CDR3: TGTGCCAGCGGGCCCCGGGCCCGAAACTATGGCTACACCTTC. Translated: CASGPRARNYGYTF.

The V call is TRBV5-4, the J call TRBJ2-7, with 8 bases lining up with TRBD1. This CDR3 has 13 amino acids. Losses at the gene ends were 7 bases for V and 3 bases for J; bases not matched to a gene: 6. In germline, CDR1 is SGHNT, CDR2 YYREEE (reference sequence). The CDR3 DNA sequence: TGTGCCAGCGGACGACAGGGGATCTACGAGCAGTACTTC. Its protein is CASGRQGIYEQYF.

The V call is TRBV11-2, the J call TRBJ2-7; TRBD2 aligns across 10 bases. Per germline, CDR1 SGHAT and CDR2 FQNNGV. With V trimmed by 4 bases and J by 4 bases, 4 bases remained unmatched. The CDR3 sequence is 14 residues long. This CDR3 is CASSSTSGSYEQYF. CDR3 DNA: TGTGCCAGCAGCTCGACTAGCGGGTCATACGAGCAGTACTTC.

J is TRBJ1-2 and V is TRBV2; perhaps TRBD1 as D (6 bases). This CDR3 has 13 amino acids. The V and J ends lost 3 bases and 4 bases respectively, with 9 bases between them. CDR1 SNHLY and CDR2 FYNNEI come from the germline V gene. The CDR3 spells CASSEQGLYGYTF. Written as DNA, the CDR3 is TGTGCCAGCAGTGAGCAGGGGCTCTATGGCTACACCTTC.

The chain employs TRBV7-2 and TRBJ2-1; TRBD1 or TRBD2 may be the D gene (5 bases each). V lost 5 bases, J lost 5 bases, and 16 bases lay in between. CDR3 size: 15 residues. The germline gives CDR1 SGHTA, CDR2 FQGNSA. As DNA, the CDR3 is TGTGCCAGCAGCAAACTGGGGGTCCGCGACAATGAGCAGTTCTTC. Its protein is CASSKLGVRDNEQFF.

This chain joins TRBV5-4 and TRBJ2-6; D remains ambiguous. The CDR3 loop spans 13 amino acids. Trimming removed 4 bases from V and 1 base from J, with 3 bases in between. Germline loops: CDR1 SGHNT, CDR2 YYREEE (reference sequence). The CDR3 protein is CASSQSGANVLTF. The CDR3, as DNA: TGTGCCAGCAGCCAATCTGGGGCCAACGTCCTGACTTTC.

The chain recombines TRBV5-1 with TRBJ1-1; D ambiguous. This CDR3 has 14 residues. The V gene's germline CDR1 is SGHRS and CDR2 YFSETQ. Trimming cost V 4 bases and J 1 base, with 11 bases left between them. In nucleotides, the CDR3 is TGCGCCAGCAGCCAGAACACAGCGAACACTGAAGCTTTCTTT. Its protein is CASSQNTANTEAFF.

This clone came up once. The chain uses TRBV28 and TRBJ1-1; 7 positions match TRBD1. The CDR3 is 14 residues long. With 6 bases clipped from V and 4 bases from J, the junction kept 8 bases outside the gene matches. The germline gives CDR1 MDHEN, CDR2 SYDVKM. For the CDR3, the DNA is TGTGCCAGCAGGCTACAGGGACAGACCACTGAAGCTTTCTTT. Translation gives CASRLQGQTTEAFF.

V is TRBV5-4 and J is TRBJ2-5; D gene ambiguous. The CDR3 length is 14 residues. V lost 2 bases, J lost 1 base, and 9 bases lay in between. Germline CDR1 reads SGHNT; CDR2 reads YYREEE (reference sequence). The CDR3 DNA is TGTGCCAGCAGCTTCGTAGGATTCCAAGAGACCCAGTACTTC. Translation: CASSFVGFQETQYF.

The CDR3 nucleotides read TGTGCCAGCAGTTTACCCAGGCCCCCCGGGGAGCTGTTTTTT. It is translated as CASSLPRPPGELFF. The rearrangement uses TRBV28 and TRBJ2-2; D remains unclear. V dropped 2 bases and J dropped 6 bases, with 10 bases sitting between them. The germline V gene has CDR1 MDHEN and CDR2 SYDVKM. This CDR3 has 14 amino acids.

The chain is built from TRBV30 and TRBJ1-3, with TRBD1 matching over 7 bases. The V segment lost 1 base and the J segment 4 bases; nucleotides outside the gene matches: 7. Germline V gene data show CDR1 as GTSNPN and CDR2 as SVGIG (reference sequence). The CDR3 sequence is 15 residues long. CDR3 sequence (DNA): TGTGCCTGGAGTGAAGCCGGGACAGCCGGAAACACCATATATTTT. This encodes CAWSEAGTAGNTIYF. Filled out from reference TRBV30 and TRBJ1-3, the complete variable domain reads SQTIHQWPATLVQPVGSPLSLECTVEGTSNPNLYWYRQAAGRGLQLLFYSVGIGQISSEVPQNLSASRPQDRQFILSSKKLLLSDSGFYLCAWSEAGTAGNTIYFGEGSWLTVV.

The V gene is TRBV21-1, the J gene TRBJ1-1; the tabulated D call, TRBD1, remains unverified against the DNA. TRBV21-1 is labeled a pseudogene. This CDR3 contains 14 residues. Here the CDR3 DNA reads TGTGCCAGCAGCAACCCGACAGGAGACACTGAAGCTTTCTTT. Its translation: CASSNPTGDTEAFF.

The genes are TRBV9 and TRBJ1-3; D is undetermined. This CDR3 is built from 14 residues. V dropped 0 bases and J dropped 1 base, with 5 bases sitting between them. Germline V gives CDR1 SGDLS, CDR2 YYNGEE. In DNA form, the CDR3 reads TGTGCCAGCAGCGTAGACGGATCTGGAAACACCATATATTTT. It specifies CASSVDGSGNTIYF. The variable domain in full, completed from reference TRBV9 and TRBJ1-3, reads DSGVTQTPKHLITATGQRVTLRCSPRSGDLSVYWYQQSLDQGLQFLIQYYNGEERAKGNILERFSAQQFPDLHSELNLSSLELGDSALYFCASSVDGSGNTIYFGEGSWLTVV.

The V gene is TRBV27, the J gene TRBJ2-5; 9 nucleotides align to TRBD1. CDR3 size: 17 residues. Germline trimming cut 4 bases from V and 4 bases from J; bases unmatched to any gene: 13. Looked up from germline, CDR1 is MNHEY and CDR2 is SMNVEV (reference sequence). CDR3 loop: CASSSLTGTGRGETQYF. As DNA, the CDR3 is TGTGCCAGCAGTTCCCTTACCGGGACAGGGAGGGGAGAGACCCAGTACTTC.

This rearrangement joins TRBV5-1 to TRBJ2-3, with TRBD2 matching 7 bases. The germline V gene has CDR1 SGHRS and CDR2 YFSETQ. CDR3 length: 13 amino acids. Trimming cost V 8 bases and J 5 bases; bases outside gene matches: 8. The CDR3 here is CASGTTGLDTQYF. The CDR3 nucleotides read TGCGCCAGTGGGACTACCGGGTTAGATACGCAGTATTTT. The complete variable domain, with remaining parts taken from reference TRBV5-1 and TRBJ2-3, reads KAGVTQTPRYLIKTRGQQVTLSCSPISGHRSVSWYQQTPGQGLQFLFEYFSETQRNKGNFPGRFSGRQFSNSRSEMNVSTLELGDSALYLCASGTTGLDTQYFGPGTRLTVL.

This clone was seen a few times. The chain joins TRBV5-6 to TRBJ1-6; D is undetermined. The CDR3 length is 12 residues. The germline gives CDR1 SGHDT, CDR2 YYEEEE. V lost 0 bases and J lost 7, with 2 bases in between. CDR3 in amino acids: CASSLVNSPLHF. The CDR3 DNA follows: TGTGCCAGCAGCTTGGTGAATTCACCCCTCCACTTT.

The rearrangement links TRBV6-1 to TRBJ1-5; no definite D call. The germline CDR1 and CDR2 sequences are MNHNS and SASEGT. V gave up 1 base and J gave up 4 bases, with 2 bases separating them. The CDR3 sequence is 12 residues long. Here the CDR3 DNA reads TGTGCCAGCAGTGAAGTTAATCAGCCCCAGCATTTT. Residues: CASSEVNQPQHF.